This entry concerns a single T cell receptor (beta chain). The data were obtained in a study of human CD8 memory T cell subsets. A UMI-labeled 5' RACE approach was the method that produced the TCR beta libraries. Each CDR3 protein gets one entry in TCRdb, which reprocessed the 5' RACE reads and gives no DNA. The sample holds 5,500 to 7,000 distinct CDR3 sequences. Germline V gives CDR1 LNHNV, CDR2 YYDKDF (reference sequence). CDR3 length: 17 amino acids. The study used negative magnetic separation to enrich total CD8+ T cells. Sequenced: CD8+ effector memory T cells (TEM) sorted from PBMCs. Sample subset: effector memory CD8 T cells, CCR7- CD45RO+ CD95+. The sequence came from a human donor in good health. This chain connects TRBV15 to TRBJ2-1; TCRdb gives TRBD1 as the D gene, but with no DNA this cannot be confirmed. The CDR3 reads CATSRGRGSLTYNEQFF.